Detailed here is one TCR beta chain. The germline V gene has CDR1 SGHVS and CDR2 FNYEAQ. The CDR3 extends over 15 amino acids. V trimming: 2 bases; J trimming: 4 bases; junction bases outside the gene matches: 7. The entry originates in a study of T cells after yellow fever vaccination. Study information: Libraries from low-cell-number fractions were prepared with the SMART-Seq v4 Ultra Low Input RNA kit.

In TCRdb, the 5' RACE reads were re-called with MiXCR into one record per CDR3 protein. This table holds roughly 340,000 distinct CDR3 sequences, roughly 4% found once. The material was PBMCs, obtained 5 days after the yellow fever booster vaccination. This sequence originates from a man younger than 35 who received the YFV17D yellow fever vaccine. The chain recombines TRBV7-6 with TRBJ2-5, with 7 bases fitting TRBD1. The chain's CDR3 is CASSLLDRSIETQYF. The CDR3 DNA follows: TGTGCCAGCAGCTTATTGGACAGGAGTATAGAGACCCAGTACTTC.